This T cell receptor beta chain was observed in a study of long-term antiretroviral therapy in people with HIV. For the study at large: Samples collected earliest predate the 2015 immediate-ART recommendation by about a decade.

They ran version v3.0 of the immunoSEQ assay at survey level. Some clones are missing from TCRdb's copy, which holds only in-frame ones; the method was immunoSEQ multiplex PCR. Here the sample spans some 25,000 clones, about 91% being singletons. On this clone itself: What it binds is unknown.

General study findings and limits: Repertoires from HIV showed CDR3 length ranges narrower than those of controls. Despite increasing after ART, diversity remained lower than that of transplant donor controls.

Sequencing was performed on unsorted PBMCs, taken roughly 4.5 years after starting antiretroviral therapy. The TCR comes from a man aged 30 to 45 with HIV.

Here the CDR3 reads CASSPAWRDTEAFF. The CDR3 nucleotides read TGCGCCAGCAGCCCCGCGTGGAGGGACACTGAAGCTTTCTTT. This chain connects TRBV4-1 to TRBJ1-1; D is ambiguous. Germline V gene sequence: CDR1 MGHRA, CDR2 YSYEKL. The ends were cut back, 4 bases at V and 3 bases at J, with 12 bases in the middle. There are 14 residues in the CDR3.